This T cell receptor beta chain was captured by sequencing in a study of CD8 T cells in ankylosing spondylitis (dated by TCRdb to about 2017). Background on the whole study: The study profiled T cell receptor beta repertoires in healthy donors and ankylosing spondylitis patients to find disease-linked TCR variants. The full study cohort comprised about 25 ankylosing spondylitis patients and over 95 healthy donors. Peripheral blood samples were taken, and synovial fluid was additionally collected from ankylosing spondylitis patients.

The CDR3 runs 17 amino acids, cysteine and phenylalanine included. Only the CDR3 DNA is retained, 51 bases long and in frame from the first base. V and J are trimmed by 4 bases and 0 bases, and the gene matches miss 9 bases of the junction. CDR1 is given as SGHTA and CDR2 as FQGNSA, both from the germline V gene. This clonotype showed up many times. The specificity of this receptor is unknown. There are no base qualities to consult, and no much larger clone falls within one base. The data were produced on an Illumina HiSeq 2500. TCR beta libraries were prepared by quantitative 5'-RACE with molecular barcodes. Regarding the original processing steps: A new computational method based on a probabilistic model of VDJ rearrangement was used to identify disease-linked TCR variants. TCRdb itself trimmed the public reads at Q25 with fastp, ran MiXCR and retained productive beta chains. Each CDR3 protein appears once, grouped with its most common genes and DNA. The V and J calls, along with clone size, are taken from TCRdb and not from the paper's own processing. For this sample the table gives under 200,000 distinct CDR3 sequences, of which 10% to 15% were detected only once. The top ten constitute 11% of the sample.

Overall study outcomes, separate from this receptor: A TCR beta motif of eight highly homologous amino acid variants appeared characteristic of blood from ankylosing spondylitis patients. Some TCR beta motif variants had previously been reported in synovial fluid and blood of reactive arthritis patients, which suggested common disease-initiation mechanisms. The disease-linked clones showed a CD8+ phenotype and occurred at relatively low frequencies in peripheral blood. According to the report, matched synovial fluid samples from ankylosing spondylitis patients were significantly enriched for the disease-linked clones.

Specimen: blood, either unsorted or a sorted T cell fraction (not recorded which). This receptor was obtained from a female donor with ankylosing spondylitis or in good health (not recorded which). The sequence joins TRBV7-2 to TRBJ1-1; a stretch of 9 junction bases matches TRBD1. In nucleotides, the sequence is TGTGCCAGCAGCTCCCCCGTCGGGACAGGGATGAACACTGAAGCTTTCTTT. Its translation reads: CASSSPVGTGMNTEAFF.